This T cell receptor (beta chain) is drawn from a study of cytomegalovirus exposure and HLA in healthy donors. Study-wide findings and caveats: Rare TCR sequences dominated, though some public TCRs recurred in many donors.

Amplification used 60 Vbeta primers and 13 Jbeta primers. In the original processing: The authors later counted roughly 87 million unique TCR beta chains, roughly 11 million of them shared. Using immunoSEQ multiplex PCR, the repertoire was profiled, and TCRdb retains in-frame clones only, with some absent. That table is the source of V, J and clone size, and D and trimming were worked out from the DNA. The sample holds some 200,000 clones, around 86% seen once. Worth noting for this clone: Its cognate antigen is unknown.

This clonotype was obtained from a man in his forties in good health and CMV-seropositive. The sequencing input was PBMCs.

The CDR3 nucleotides are TGTGCCAGCAGCCAAGCCCACAGGGGTCCCCAGCATTTT. It is translated as CASSQAHRGPQHF. J is TRBJ1-5 and V is TRBV14; 7 positions agree with TRBD1. This CDR3 contains 13 residues. Germline loops: CDR1 SGHDN, CDR2 FVKESK. The ends lost 1 base at V and 10 bases at J; junction bases unmatched: 4.